The entry that follows covers one T cell receptor (beta chain) sequence. Its specific antigen is unknown. The sample holds no much larger clone one base away, and base qualities are not on file. Each donor gave one peripheral blood draw, roughly 0.11 L on average, collected into heparinised tubes. A BD FACSAria II and a panel including CD45RO, CCR7, CD25, CD127, CD95 and CD27 were used to sort naive, central memory, regulatory and stem cell-like memory CD4+ T cells. Every sorted population had a purity above 95%. PBMCs were isolated right away by Lymphoprep density gradient centrifugation and were stained directly, without culture. Samples were stained and sorted in pairs, with one healthy donor and one patient per experiment, so that batch effects were minimized. V loses 5 bases at its end and J loses 6 bases; junction bases beyond the gene matches: 9. From its cysteine to its phenylalanine, the CDR3 spans 14 amino acids. Only the CDR3 DNA stays, 42 bases, in frame from base 1. Based on the germline V gene (reference sequence), the CDR1 and CDR2 sequences are MNHEY and SMNVEV.

The record originates from a study of beta chain features in type 1 diabetes (dated by TCRdb to between 2017 and 2018). Notes on the research overall: Mean age, gender distribution, total cell number and subset yield did not differ between patients and healthy donors. A total of approximately 110,000,000 sorted cells were examined across all samples, and a strong correlation was observed between cell number per subset and RNA yield. In the study, TCRB repertoires of sorted circulating CD4+ T cell subsets from recently diagnosed type 1 diabetes patients were compared with those of matched healthy donors. Whereas all 28 donors provided naive and central memory subsets, regulatory and stem cell-like memory subsets were isolated from just 8 patients and roughly eight healthy donors. Overall results and qualifications from the work: Because the HLA sub-analyses included only small numbers of individuals, any influence of HLA type on TCRB rearrangement was left unresolved. In all four CD4+ subsets, TCRB CDR3 length was moderately but significantly shorter in type 1 diabetes patients. Sequencing cDNA rather than genomic DNA could over-represent highly expressing activated cells, although activation and CD3 levels did not differ between groups. Naive, central memory and regulatory TCRB repertoires appeared to be more alike among patients than among healthy donors. At VDJ recombination sites, patients with type 1 diabetes made fewer insertions and deleted more nucleotides, a pattern implying thymic rearrangement abnormalities. Shorter templates might have been favored by PCR, but patient and control samples were amplified and corrected together, so both groups would have been affected equally by any skew.

The entire amount of isolated RNA was reverse transcribed using the High Capacity cDNA Reverse Transcription Kit, so the sequenced TCRB transcripts were expressed ones. Deep immunoSEQ sequencing was applied to naive, central memory and regulatory T cell samples, giving an average of around 3.8 million total reads per sample. Sorted cells were lysed in RLT buffer and RNA was extracted with DNase-treated RNeasy Micro or Mini kits, depending on cell number. To prevent cross-contamination, each cell subset was processed individually, whereas patient and healthy donor samples were processed jointly. TCRB sequences were amplified from cDNA with the immunoSEQ multiplex PCR, producing 87-bp fragments spanning the CDR3 region. Sequencing of the amplicons was performed on the Illumina HiSeq platform. The authors' pipeline ran thus. Synthetic template baselines were used to correct PCR bias computationally, reads within Hamming distance 2 were collapsed, and singletons that could not be merged were discarded. Reads were aligned against IMGT to assign V, D and J genes, CDR3 length and insertions or deletions at six rearrangement sites. Within each subset, clonotype counts were normalized to sorted cell number, after which true diversity and Gini coefficients were computed with the tcR R package. The overlap coefficient, calculated on TCRB nucleotide sequences, was used to measure repertoire sharing. Out-of-frame TCRB sequences from naive cells were analyzed to stand in for the pre-selection repertoire. The clones in this table, taken by TCRdb from immuneACCESS, are in-frame only. Not every clone is retained; where verified, under half of the shortfall comes from an unresolved V gene, and the cause of the rest is unknown. D and trimming come from the DNA, and the V and J calls and clone size come from that table. Across this sample there are about 700,000 clones, with roughly 13% seen only once. The ten largest make up less than 0.025% of the sample.

This sequence originates from a man aged 18 to 30 with type 1 diabetes. The sample was naive CD4+ T cells from blood. In light of the paper, this sample's cell subset or site label describes: true naive CD4+ T cells. Recombination linked TRBV27 to TRBJ2-7; 8 bases in the junction line up with TRBD1. The nucleotides read TGTGCCAGCAGTCCCCGGACAGGGTCAGTCGAGCAGTACTTC. Translation gives CASSPRTGSVEQYF.